This note documents a single T cell receptor (beta chain) sequence. The antigen is unknown. CDR3 length: 17 residues. Trimming removed 0 bases from V and 2 bases from J, with 17 bases in between. From germline, CDR1 is LGHNT and CDR2 FRNRAP. Unique molecular identifiers were incorporated when the TCRbeta library was constructed. TCRdb itself ran the PCR reads through MiXCR, one entry per CDR3 protein. The table includes around 580,000 distinct CDR3 sequences, 23% detected once. The source of the sample is a study of T-cell reconstitution after alpha-beta-depleted transplantation in children. General study results and limits: High day-60 TCRbeta diversity in some patients came from surviving recipient T cells and thymic progenitors.

This chain connects TRBV12-5 to TRBJ2-7, with a tentative D call TRBD1 (6 bases). This receptor was identified in a boy younger than two who had a stem cell transplant for acute myeloid leukemia, so the T cells may come from the graft donor. The sample here was PBMCs, mostly from graft donor cells, taken 360 days after TCRalphabeta/CD19-depleted stem cell transplant. The CDR3 is CASGLVPLRDIPYEQYF. The CDR3 coding sequence is TGTGCTAGTGGTTTGGTACCCCTTAGGGACATCCCCTACGAGCAGTACTTC.